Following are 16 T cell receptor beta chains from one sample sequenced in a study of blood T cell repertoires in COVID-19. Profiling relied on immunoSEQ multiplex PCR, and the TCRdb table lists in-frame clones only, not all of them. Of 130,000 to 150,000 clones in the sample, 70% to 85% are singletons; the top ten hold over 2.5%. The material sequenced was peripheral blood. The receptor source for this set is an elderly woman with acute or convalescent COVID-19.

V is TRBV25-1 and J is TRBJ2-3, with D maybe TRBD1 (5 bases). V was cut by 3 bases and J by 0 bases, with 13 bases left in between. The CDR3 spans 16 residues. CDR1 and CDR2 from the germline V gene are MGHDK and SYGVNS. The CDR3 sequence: CASSEPNRPSTDTQYF. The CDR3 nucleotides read TGTGCCAGCAGTGAGCCCAACAGGCCTAGCACAGATACGCAGTATTTT.

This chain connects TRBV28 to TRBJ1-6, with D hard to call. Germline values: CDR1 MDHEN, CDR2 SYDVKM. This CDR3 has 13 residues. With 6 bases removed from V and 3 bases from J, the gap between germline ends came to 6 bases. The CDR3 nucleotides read TGTGCCAGCAGGCCAGTCTATAATTCACCCCTCCACTTT. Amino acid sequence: CASRPVYNSPLHF.

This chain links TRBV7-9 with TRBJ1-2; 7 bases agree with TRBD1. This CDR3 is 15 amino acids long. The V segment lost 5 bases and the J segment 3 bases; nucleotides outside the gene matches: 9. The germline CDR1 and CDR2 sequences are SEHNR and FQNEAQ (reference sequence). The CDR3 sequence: CASSPNRGGDYGYTF. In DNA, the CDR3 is TGTGCCAGCAGCCCGAACAGGGGAGGAGACTATGGCTACACCTTC.

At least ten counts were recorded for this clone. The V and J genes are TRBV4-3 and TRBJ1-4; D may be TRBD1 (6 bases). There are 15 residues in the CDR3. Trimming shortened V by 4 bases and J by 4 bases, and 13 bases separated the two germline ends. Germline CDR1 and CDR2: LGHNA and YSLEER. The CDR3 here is CASSRTLDSNEKLFF. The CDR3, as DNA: TGCGCCAGCAGCCGGACCCTGGACAGTAATGAAAAACTGTTTTTT.

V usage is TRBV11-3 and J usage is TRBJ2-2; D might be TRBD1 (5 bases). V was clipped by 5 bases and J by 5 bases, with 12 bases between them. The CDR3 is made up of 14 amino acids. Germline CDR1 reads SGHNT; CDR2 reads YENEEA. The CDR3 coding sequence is TGTGCCAGCAGCCCTAGGGGTGAAACCGGGGAGCTGTTTTTT. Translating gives CASSPRGETGELFF.

As DNA, the CDR3 is TGTGCCAGCGGGGGGACAGGGGGCGCGAACACTGAAGCTTTCTTT. It yields the protein CASGGTGGANTEAFF. This chain connects TRBV7-9 to TRBJ1-1; the match to TRBD1 covers 12 bases. V was clipped by 8 bases and J by 1 base; unmatched bases: 5. Germline CDR1 and CDR2: SEHNR and FQNEAQ (reference sequence). This CDR3 comprises 15 residues.

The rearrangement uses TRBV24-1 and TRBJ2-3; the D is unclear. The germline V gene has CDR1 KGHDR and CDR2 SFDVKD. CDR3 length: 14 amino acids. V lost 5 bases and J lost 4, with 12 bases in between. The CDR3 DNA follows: TGTGCCACCAGTGCCGAGACCGACTCAGATACGCAGTATTTT. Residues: CATSAETDSDTQYF.

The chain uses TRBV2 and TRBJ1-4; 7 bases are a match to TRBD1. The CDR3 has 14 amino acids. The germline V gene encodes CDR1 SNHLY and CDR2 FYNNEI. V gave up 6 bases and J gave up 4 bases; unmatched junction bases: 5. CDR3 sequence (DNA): TGTGCCAGCAGCTCACAGGGGTTTAATGAAAAACTGTTTTTT. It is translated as CASSSQGFNEKLFF.

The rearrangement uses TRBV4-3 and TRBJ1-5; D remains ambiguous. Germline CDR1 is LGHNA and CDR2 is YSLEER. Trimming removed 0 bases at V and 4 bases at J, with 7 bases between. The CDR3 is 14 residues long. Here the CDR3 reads CASSQEPRNQPQHF. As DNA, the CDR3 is TGCGCCAGCAGCCAAGAACCCAGGAATCAGCCCCAGCATTTT.

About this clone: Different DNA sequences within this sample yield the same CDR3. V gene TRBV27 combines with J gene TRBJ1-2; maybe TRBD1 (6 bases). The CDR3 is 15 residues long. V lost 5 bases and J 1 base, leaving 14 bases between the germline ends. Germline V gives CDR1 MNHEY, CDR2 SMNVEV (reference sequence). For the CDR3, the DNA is TGTGCCAGCAGTCGCGGACAGAATTTTAACTATGGCTACACCTTC. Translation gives CASSRGQNFNYGYTF.

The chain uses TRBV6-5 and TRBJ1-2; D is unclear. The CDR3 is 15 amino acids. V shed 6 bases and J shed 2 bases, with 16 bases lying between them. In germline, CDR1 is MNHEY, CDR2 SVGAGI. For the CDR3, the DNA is TGTGCCAGCAGAGTTTGGACGGAGGTGAACTATGGCTACACCTTC. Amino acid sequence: CASRVWTEVNYGYTF.

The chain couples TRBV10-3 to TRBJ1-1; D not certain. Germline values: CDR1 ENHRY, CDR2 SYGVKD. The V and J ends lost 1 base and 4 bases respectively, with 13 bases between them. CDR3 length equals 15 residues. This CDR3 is CAISEFEGSGTEAFF. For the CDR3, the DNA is TGTGCCATCAGTGAGTTTGAGGGATCGGGCACTGAAGCTTTCTTT.

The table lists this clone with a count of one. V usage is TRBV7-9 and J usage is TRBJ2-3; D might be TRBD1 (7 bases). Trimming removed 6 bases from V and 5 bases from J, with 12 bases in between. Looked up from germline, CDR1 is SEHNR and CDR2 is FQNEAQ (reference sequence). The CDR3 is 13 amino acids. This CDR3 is CASRRQGGDTQYF. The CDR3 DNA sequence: TGTGCCAGCAGGCGACAGGGAGGAGATACGCAGTATTTT.

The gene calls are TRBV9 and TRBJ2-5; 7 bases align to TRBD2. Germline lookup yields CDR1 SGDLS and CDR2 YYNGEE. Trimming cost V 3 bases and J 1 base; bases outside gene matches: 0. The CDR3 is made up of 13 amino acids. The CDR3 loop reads CASSGTSQETQYF. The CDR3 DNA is TGTGCCAGCAGCGGGACTAGCCAAGAGACCCAGTACTTC.

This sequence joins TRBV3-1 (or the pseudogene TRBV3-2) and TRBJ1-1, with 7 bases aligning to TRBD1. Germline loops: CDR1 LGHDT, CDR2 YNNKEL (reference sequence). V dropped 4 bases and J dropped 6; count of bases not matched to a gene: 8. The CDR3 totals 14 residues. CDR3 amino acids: CASSLQGNGAEAFF. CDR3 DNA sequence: TGTGCCAGCAGCCTACAGGGGAATGGGGCTGAAGCTTTCTTT.

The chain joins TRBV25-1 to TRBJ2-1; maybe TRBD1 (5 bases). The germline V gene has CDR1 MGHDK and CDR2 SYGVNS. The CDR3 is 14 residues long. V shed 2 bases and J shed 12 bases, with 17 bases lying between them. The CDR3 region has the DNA TGTGCCAGCAGTGAAAGGGGCCCCTCTCTACGGCAGTTCTTC. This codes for CASSERGPSLRQFF.